This T cell receptor beta chain comes out of a study of cytomegalovirus exposure and HLA in healthy donors. This clone was detected a few times. The primer mix had 60 Vbeta and 13 Jbeta primers. Generated by immunoSEQ multiplex PCR, the TCRdb table keeps only in-frame clones and is missing some. Seen here are 150,000 or so clones, approximately 70% observed once, and the top ten hold around 1.6%. Trimming took 5 bases from V and 7 from J, leaving 15 bases between them. This CDR3 comprises 15 residues. Germline values: CDR1 SGHNT, CDR2 YENEEA. Material for sequencing was PBMCs. The sequence was collected from a woman in her late teens or twenties in good health and CMV-seronegative. The V gene is TRBV11-3, the J gene TRBJ1-6; possible D gene TRBD1, 5 bases. The CDR3 spells CASSPFPGLNSPLHF. For the CDR3, the DNA is TGTGCCAGCAGCCCCTTCCCAGGGCTGAATTCACCCCTCCACTTT. The whole variable domain, filled in from reference TRBV11-3 and TRBJ1-6, reads EAGVVQSPRYKIIEKKQPVAFWCNPISGHNTLYWYLQNLGQGPELLIRYENEEAVDDSQLPKDRFSAERLKGVDSTLKIQPAELGDSAVYLCASSPFPGLNSPLHFGNGTRLTVT.